These 20 T cell receptor beta chains were all obtained from the same sample, sequenced in a study of control samples from healthy donors and cancer patients. The table came from immunoSEQ multiplex PCR; TCRdb's copy has only in-frame clones and leaves some out. This sample yields some 130,000 clones, of which roughly 92% are seen a single time; 11% belongs to the top ten. Sample: blood. The receptors derive from a man aged 30 to 45 in good health.

This clone appeared once. This chain connects TRBV4-2 to TRBJ2-7; TRBD1 agrees at 7 bases. Germline-derived CDR1 and CDR2 are LGHNA and YNFKEQ. The CDR3 sequence is 15 residues long. Trimming cost V 0 bases and J 3 bases; bases outside gene matches: 5. In nucleotides, the CDR3 is TGTGCCAGCAGCCAAGATGGGGCAGGGGGCTACGAGCAGTACTTC. It is translated as CASSQDGAGGYEQYF.

The chain joins TRBV29-1 to TRBJ2-5; a weak D match, TRBD1 (6 bases). Trimming shortened V by 7 bases and J by 5 bases, and 17 bases separated the two germline ends. CDR3 length: 13 residues. Germline values: CDR1 SQVTM, CDR2 ANQGSEA. The DNA of the CDR3 is TGCAGCGGGAACACAGGGTTTGGGGAGACCCAGTACTTC. This encodes CSGNTGFGETQYF. The full variable domain, its missing parts supplied by reference TRBV29-1 and TRBJ2-5, is SAVISQKPSRDICQRGTSLTIQCQVDSQVTMMFWYRQQPGQSLTLIATANQGSEATYESGFVIDKFPISRPNLTFSTLTVSNMSPEDSSIYLCSGNTGFGETQYFGPGTRLLVL.

This chain links TRBV6-5 with TRBJ1-1; 11 bases are a match to TRBD1. Germline CDR1 is MNHEY and CDR2 is SVGAGI. The CDR3 consists of 14 residues. Trimming cost V 6 bases and J 4 bases; bases outside gene matches: 4. This CDR3 reads CASRDRGRGTEAFF. The CDR3 nucleotides read TGTGCCAGCAGGGACAGGGGGCGAGGCACTGAAGCTTTCTTT.

This clone appeared a few times. J is TRBJ1-1 and V is TRBV18, with 11 bases fitting TRBD1. Germline V lookup: CDR1 KGHSH, CDR2 LQKENI. The trim removed 3 bases at V and 0 bases at J, leaving 3 bases unmatched. This CDR3 has 16 amino acids. The CDR3 DNA sequence: TGTGCCAGCTCACCGTGGGACAGGGGGATGAACACTGAAGCTTTCTTT. It translates to CASSPWDRGMNTEAFF.

This clone occurred once. This CDR3 is CAISAPGSPLHF. The CDR3 DNA follows: TGTGCCATCAGTGCCCCTGGTTCACCCCTCCACTTT. The V gene is TRBV10-3, the J gene TRBJ1-6; no firm D call. CDR3 length: 12 amino acids. The V gene lost 4 bases and the J gene lost 9 bases, with 7 bases spanning the gap. CDR1 ENHRY and CDR2 SYGVKD come from the germline V gene.

The CDR3 protein is CASSLGRNTEAFF. CDR3 DNA: TGCGCCAGCAGCTTGGGACGGAACACTGAAGCTTTCTTT. The rearrangement uses TRBV4-1 and TRBJ1-1, with a possible D match to TRBD1 (5 bases). In germline, CDR1 is MGHRA, CDR2 YSYEKL. CDR3 size: 13 residues. V dropped 5 bases and J dropped 1 base, with 8 bases sitting between them.

The chain carries TRBV6-1 and TRBJ1-1; D possibly corresponds to TRBD1 (6 bases). V lost 3 bases and J lost 4, with 18 bases in between. This CDR3 is built from 16 residues. Germline V gene data show CDR1 as MNHNS and CDR2 as SASEGT. The CDR3 DNA is TGTGCCAGCAGTGATTATATAGGGGGGCCGGGCACTGAAGCTTTCTTT. Translating gives CASSDYIGGPGTEAFF.

The chain employs TRBV6-1 and TRBJ2-6; TRBD1 might be the D (5 bases). V was pared by 4 bases and J by 0 bases, with 22 bases between. The CDR3 totals 20 residues. Germline assignment: CDR1 MNHNS and CDR2 SASEGT. The CDR3 DNA reads as TGTGCCAGCAGTGTAAACAGGACACCTTTGTCTCTCTCTGGGGCCAACGTCCTGACTTTC. Amino acids: CASSVNRTPLSLSGANVLTF.

The chain couples TRBV25-1 to TRBJ2-7; no reliable D call. The CDR3 runs 14 residues. Germline CDR1 and CDR2: MGHDK and SYGVNS. The V gene lost 1 base and the J gene lost 3 bases, with 10 bases spanning the gap. The CDR3 is CASSELWSYYEQYF. The CDR3 DNA follows: TGTGCCAGCAGTGAATTGTGGAGCTACTACGAGCAGTACTTC.

The CDR3 sequence is CASSEREGPGEQFF. CDR3 bases: TGTGCCAGCAGTGAGCGGGAGGGCCCGGGTGAGCAGTTCTTC. V usage is TRBV6-4 and J usage is TRBJ2-1; TRBD2 agrees at 9 bases. V was pared by 3 bases and J by 9 bases, with 6 bases of the junction left unmatched. The CDR3 sequence is 14 residues long. Per the germline V gene, CDR1 is MRHNA and CDR2 is SNTAGT.

The chain is built from TRBV2 and TRBJ1-4; D gene unclear. This CDR3 has 14 amino acids. V shed 7 bases and J shed 0 bases, with 9 bases lying between them. Germline V gives CDR1 SNHLY, CDR2 FYNNEI. For the CDR3, the DNA is TGTGCCAGCATGCGGACCCCAACTAATGAAAAACTGTTTTTT. Translation: CASMRTPTNEKLFF.

V gene TRBV10-3 combines with J gene TRBJ2-7, with 11 bases lining up with TRBD1. The germline V gene has CDR1 ENHRY and CDR2 SYGVKD. The J segment lost 3 bases and the V segment lost 6 bases, leaving 4 bases of the junction unmatched. This CDR3 is 14 amino acids long. In DNA, the CDR3 is TGTGCCATCAGGACCGGGACAGGGGGCTACGAGCAGTACTTC. As protein: CAIRTGTGGYEQYF.

This clone came up once. This chain uses TRBV11-2 with TRBJ1-1; unclear D gene. The germline V and J ends were trimmed by 4 bases and 8 bases, with 14 bases remaining between them. The germline V gene encodes CDR1 SGHAT and CDR2 FQNNGV. This CDR3 region has 13 residues. The DNA for the CDR3 is TGTGCCAGCAGCTATGAGGGAGCAAAAGAAGCTTTCTTT. Protein product: CASSYEGAKEAFF.

The V gene is TRBV28, the J gene TRBJ1-2; possibly TRBD1 for D (6 bases). V lost 6 bases and J 4 bases, leaving 15 bases between the germline ends. This CDR3 has 14 amino acids. Germline V gene sequence: CDR1 MDHEN, CDR2 SYDVKM. CDR3 DNA sequence: TGTGCCAGCAGCCCCGGGGACATTTCCTATGGCTACACCTTC. This encodes CASSPGDISYGYTF.

The V gene is TRBV6-1, the J gene TRBJ2-3; possible D gene TRBD2, 5 bases. This CDR3 is 16 amino acids long. Trimming left V 2 bases short and J 2 bases short, with 14 bases between. CDR1 is MNHNS, CDR2 SASEGT, per germline. The CDR3 loop is CASSELRAGNTDTQYF. The DNA for the CDR3 is TGTGCCAGCAGTGAATTGAGGGCAGGAAACACAGATACGCAGTATTTT.

This chain links TRBV5-1 with TRBJ1-1, with D tentatively TRBD1 (5 bases). Per germline, CDR1 SGHRS and CDR2 YFSETQ. The CDR3 runs to 14 residues. Trimming shortened V by 1 base and J by 5 bases, and 12 bases separated the two germline ends. CDR3 sequence (DNA): TGCGCCAGCAGCTTGCAAGACAGAGAAACTGAAGCTTTCTTT. It is translated as CASSLQDRETEAFF.

This clone was detected only a few times. The rearrangement joins TRBV6-4 to TRBJ2-1; 7 nucleotides align to TRBD1. Germline loops: CDR1 MRHNA, CDR2 SNTAGT. The V gene end was trimmed by 6 bases and the J gene end by 8 bases; junction bases not matched to a gene: 10. The CDR3 extends over 14 amino acids. Here the CDR3 DNA reads TGTGCCAGCAGCGAATCGACAGGGCGGGATGAGCAGTTCTTC. Encoded protein: CASSESTGRDEQFF.

The rearrangement links TRBV4-2 to TRBJ2-1, with 9 bases aligning to TRBD1. The germline V gene has CDR1 LGHNA and CDR2 YNFKEQ. V lost 2 bases to trimming and J lost 7 bases; unmatched junction nucleotides: 15. There are 18 residues in the CDR3. The CDR3 DNA reads TGTGCCAGCAGCCAACATCCGAGGTCGGGACAGGGTCGGAATGAGCAGTTCTTC. Translating gives CASSQHPRSGQGRNEQFF.

The chain recombines TRBV29-1 with TRBJ1-2; 7 bases are shared with TRBD1. The CDR3 has 12 residues. Germline lookup yields CDR1 SQVTM and CDR2 ANQGSEA. The J segment lost 4 bases and the V segment lost 6 bases, leaving 5 bases of the junction unmatched. The CDR3 nucleotides read TGCAGCGTGGGTGACAGGGCCTATGGCTACACCTTC. Its translation: CSVGDRAYGYTF.

The chain employs TRBV11-3 and TRBJ2-3; 10 bases map to TRBD2. Germline CDR1 and CDR2: SGHNT and YENEEA. The junction had 7 bases not matched to a gene; V was cut back by 7 bases and J by 6 bases. The CDR3 contains 14 residues. CDR3 bases: TGTGCCAGCACCGCACTAGCGGGAAGCGATACGCAGTATTTT. The encoded protein is CASTALAGSDTQYF. The variable domain in full, with the rest retrieved from reference TRBV11-3 and TRBJ2-3, is EAGVVQSPRYKIIEKKQPVAFWCNPISGHNTLYWYLQNLGQGPELLIRYENEEAVDDSQLPKDRFSAERLKGVDSTLKIQPAELGDSAVYLCASTALAGSDTQYFGPGTRLTVL.